This T cell receptor (beta chain) originates from a study of blood T cell repertoires in COVID-19. For the study at large: Some COVID-19 samples were acute and others convalescent; all came from the United States, Italy and Spain. PBMCs, B-cell-depleted T cells, or T cells were the source of the cDNA or gDNA that made up the material.

Authors' data handling: Reference gene primer amplification in the assay estimated nucleated cell counts. Sequenced by immunoSEQ multiplex PCR; TCRdb stores in-frame clones only, minus some. That table furnishes V, J and clone size, whereas the DNA furnished D and trimming. Among more than 130,000 clones listed, approximately 80% were seen once. This CDR3 is built from 16 residues. Trimming took 1 base from V and 1 from J, leaving 11 bases between them. Germline CDR1 GTSNPN, CDR2 SVGIG (reference sequence). The clonotype originates from a woman aged 80 or older in a cohort sampled during active or convalescent COVID-19. The chain employs TRBV30 and TRBJ2-6; D is undetermined. The sequenced material came from peripheral blood. The CDR3 coding sequence is TGTGCCTGGAGTGCTTCCTTATCTTCTGGGGCCAACGTCCTGACTTTC. It yields the protein CAWSASLSSGANVLTF. The whole variable domain, filled in from reference TRBV30 and TRBJ2-6, reads SQTIHQWPATLVQPVGSPLSLECTVEGTSNPNLYWYRQAAGRGLQLLFYSVGIGQISSEVPQNLSASRPQDRQFILSSKKLLLSDSGFYLCAWSASLSSGANVLTFGAGSRLTVL.